This note documents a single T cell receptor (beta chain) sequence. Its target is not known. Primers: 60 Vbeta forward and 13 Jbeta reverse. Repertoires were generated with immunoSEQ multiplex PCR, while TCRdb's copy carries only in-frame clones and drops some. The sample shows around 150,000 clones, 75% to 80% of them seen only once. This entry belongs to a study of cytomegalovirus exposure and HLA in healthy donors. Whole-study findings and limits: In the analysis, some V segments, TRBV6-2 and TRBV6-3 included, were excluded as indistinguishable. Later on, analysis showed that most CMV-associated TCR beta chains appeared to be HLA-restricted. Specificity of a few CMV-associated chains for CMV antigens was verified in vitro.

With V trimmed by 6 bases and J by 9 bases, 14 bases remained unmatched. The CDR3 length is 18 residues. The germline V gene encodes CDR1 LNHDA and CDR2 SQIVND (reference sequence). This clonotype was sampled from a man aged 25 to 45 in good health and CMV-seronegative. Material for sequencing was PBMCs. This chain joins TRBV19 and TRBJ2-1, with TRBD2 identical over 16 bases. The CDR3 bases are TGTGCCAGTAGCGCCGGGACAGGGGGACTAGCGGGAGGGTTTGAGCAGTTCTTC. Translating it yields CASSAGTGGLAGGFEQFF.